In its sample, the clone carrying this TCR beta chain was seen many times. Its antigen is not identified. This entry is derived from a study of T cells in Graves' hyperthyroidism and ophthalmopathy. The study's findings and limits: A model of 13 V-J features distinguished ophthalmopathy from stable hyperthyroidism. Expanded thyroid clonotypes (above 0.001) were mostly also found in blood.

Trimming stripped 5 bases from V and 1 base from J, with 14 bases between. The CDR3 sequence is 15 residues long. Germline assignment: CDR1 SEHNR and CDR2 FQNEAQ (reference sequence). Each diagnosis was grounded in clinical symptoms, serum thyroxine and TRAb, thyroid ultrasound, and orbital computed tomography. From RNA transcripts, TCR beta CDR3 regions were amplified. The study used the HTBI primer set for a first-round RT-PCR of the TCR CDR3. TCRdb processed the multiplex PCR reads anew with MiXCR; each CDR3 protein has one entry. The sample lists 300,000 to 400,000 distinct CDR3 sequences, under 20% occurring once.

Sequenced input: blood. The J gene is TRBJ1-1, the V gene TRBV7-9, with D possibly matching TRBD1 (6 bases). The receptor's source is a man between 18 and 29 years old with Graves' ophthalmopathy. For the CDR3, the DNA is TGTGCCAGCAGCCCGACAGGATTTACGAACACTGAAGCTTTCTTT. It encodes CASSPTGFTNTEAFF.